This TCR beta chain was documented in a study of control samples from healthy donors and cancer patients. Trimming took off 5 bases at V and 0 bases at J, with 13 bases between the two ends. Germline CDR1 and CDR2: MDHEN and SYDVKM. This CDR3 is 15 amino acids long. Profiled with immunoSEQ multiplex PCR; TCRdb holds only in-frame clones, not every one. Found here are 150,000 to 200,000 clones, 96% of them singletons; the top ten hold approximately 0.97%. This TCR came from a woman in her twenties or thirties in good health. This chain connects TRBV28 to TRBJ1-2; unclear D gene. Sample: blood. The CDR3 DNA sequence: TGTGCCAGCAGTCTACGGCGTAGAGCTAACTATGGCTACACCTTC. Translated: CASSLRRRANYGYTF.